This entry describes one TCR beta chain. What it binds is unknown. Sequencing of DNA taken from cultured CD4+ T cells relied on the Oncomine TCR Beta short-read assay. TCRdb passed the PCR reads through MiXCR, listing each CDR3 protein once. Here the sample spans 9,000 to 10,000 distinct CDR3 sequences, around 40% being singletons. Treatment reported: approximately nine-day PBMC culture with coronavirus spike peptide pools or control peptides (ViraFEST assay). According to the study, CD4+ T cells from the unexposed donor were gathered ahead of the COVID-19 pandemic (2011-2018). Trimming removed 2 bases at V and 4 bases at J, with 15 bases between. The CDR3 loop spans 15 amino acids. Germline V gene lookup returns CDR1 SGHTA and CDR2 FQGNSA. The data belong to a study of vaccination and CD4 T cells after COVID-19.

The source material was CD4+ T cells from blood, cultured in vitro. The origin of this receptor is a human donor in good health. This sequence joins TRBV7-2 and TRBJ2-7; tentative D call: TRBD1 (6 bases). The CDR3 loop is CASSLPDGTKYEQYF. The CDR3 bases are TGTGCCAGCAGCTTACCAGACGGGACAAAATACGAGCAGTACTTC.